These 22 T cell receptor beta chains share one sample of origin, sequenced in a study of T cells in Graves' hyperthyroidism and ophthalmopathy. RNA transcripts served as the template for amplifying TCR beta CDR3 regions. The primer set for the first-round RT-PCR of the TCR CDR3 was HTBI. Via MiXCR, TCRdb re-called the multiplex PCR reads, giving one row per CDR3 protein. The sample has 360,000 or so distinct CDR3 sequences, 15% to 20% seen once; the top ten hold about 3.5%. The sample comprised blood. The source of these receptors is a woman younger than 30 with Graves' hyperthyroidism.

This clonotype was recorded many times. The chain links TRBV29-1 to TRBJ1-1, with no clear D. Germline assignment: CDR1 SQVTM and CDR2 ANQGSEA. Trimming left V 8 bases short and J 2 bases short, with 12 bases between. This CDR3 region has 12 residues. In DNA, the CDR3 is TGCAGCACATTGATCGGTAACACTGAAGCTTTCTTT. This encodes CSTLIGNTEAFF.

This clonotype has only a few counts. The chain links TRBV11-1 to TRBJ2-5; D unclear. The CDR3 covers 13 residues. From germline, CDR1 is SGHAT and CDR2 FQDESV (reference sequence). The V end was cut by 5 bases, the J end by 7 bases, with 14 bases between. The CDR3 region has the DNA TGTGCCAGCAGCGACGGTTCCCCGACGACCCAGTACTTC. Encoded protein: CASSDGSPTTQYF.

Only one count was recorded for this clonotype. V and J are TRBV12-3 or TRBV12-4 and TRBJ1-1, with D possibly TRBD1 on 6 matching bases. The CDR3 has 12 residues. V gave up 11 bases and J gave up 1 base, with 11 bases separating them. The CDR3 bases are TGTGCCGGTAACAGGGCGAACACTGAAGCTTTCTTT. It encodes CAGNRANTEAFF.

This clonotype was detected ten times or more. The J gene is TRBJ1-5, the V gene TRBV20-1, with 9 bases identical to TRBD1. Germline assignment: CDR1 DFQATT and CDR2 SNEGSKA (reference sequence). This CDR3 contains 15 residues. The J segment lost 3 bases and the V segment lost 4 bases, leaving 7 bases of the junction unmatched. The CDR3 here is CSAIKTGGFNQPQHF. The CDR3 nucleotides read TGCAGTGCTATTAAGACAGGGGGGTTCAATCAGCCCCAGCATTTT.

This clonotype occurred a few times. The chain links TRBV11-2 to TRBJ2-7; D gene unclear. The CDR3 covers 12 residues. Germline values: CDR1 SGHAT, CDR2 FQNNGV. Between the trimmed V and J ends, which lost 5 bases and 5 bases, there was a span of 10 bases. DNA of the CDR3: TGTGCCAGCAGCCATGACACCGACGAGCAGTACTTC. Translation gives CASSHDTDEQYF.

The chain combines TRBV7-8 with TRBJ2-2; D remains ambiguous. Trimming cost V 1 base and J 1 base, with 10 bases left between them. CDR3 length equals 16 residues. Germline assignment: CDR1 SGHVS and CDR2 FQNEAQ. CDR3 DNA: TGTGCCAGCAGCTTAGAGCTGCGCCTGAACACCGGGGAGCTGTTTTTT. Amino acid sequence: CASSLELRLNTGELFF.

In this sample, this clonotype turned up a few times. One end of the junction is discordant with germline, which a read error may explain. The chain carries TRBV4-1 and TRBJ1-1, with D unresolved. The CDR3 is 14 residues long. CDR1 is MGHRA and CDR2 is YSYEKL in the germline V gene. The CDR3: CASSQGGVTTEALF. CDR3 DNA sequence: TGCGCCAGCAGCCAAGGCGGGGTAACCACTGAAGCTCTCTTT.

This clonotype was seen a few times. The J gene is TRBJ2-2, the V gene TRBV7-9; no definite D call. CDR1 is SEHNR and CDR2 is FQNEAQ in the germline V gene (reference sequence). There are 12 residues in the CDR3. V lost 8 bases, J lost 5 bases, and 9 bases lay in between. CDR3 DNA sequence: TGTGCCAGCCCTTTGGTGACCGGGGAGCTGTTTTTT. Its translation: CASPLVTGELFF.

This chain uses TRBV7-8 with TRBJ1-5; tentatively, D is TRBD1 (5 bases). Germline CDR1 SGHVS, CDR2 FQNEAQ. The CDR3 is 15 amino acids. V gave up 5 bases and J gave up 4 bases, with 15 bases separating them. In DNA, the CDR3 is TGTGCCAGCAGCCCACCTATCCCAGGGAATCAGCCCCAGCATTTT. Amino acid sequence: CASSPPIPGNQPQHF.

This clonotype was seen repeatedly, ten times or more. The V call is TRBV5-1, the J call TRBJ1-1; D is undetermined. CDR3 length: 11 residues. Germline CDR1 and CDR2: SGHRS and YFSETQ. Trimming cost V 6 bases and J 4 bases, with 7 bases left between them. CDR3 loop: CASTTGTEAFF. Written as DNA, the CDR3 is TGCGCCAGCACGACGGGCACTGAAGCTTTCTTT. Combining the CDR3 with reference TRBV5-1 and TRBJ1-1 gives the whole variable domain KAGVTQTPRYLIKTRGQQVTLSCSPISGHRSVSWYQQTPGQGLQFLFEYFSETQRNKGNFPGRFSGRQFSNSRSEMNVSTLELGDSALYLCASTTGTEAFFGQGTRLTVV.

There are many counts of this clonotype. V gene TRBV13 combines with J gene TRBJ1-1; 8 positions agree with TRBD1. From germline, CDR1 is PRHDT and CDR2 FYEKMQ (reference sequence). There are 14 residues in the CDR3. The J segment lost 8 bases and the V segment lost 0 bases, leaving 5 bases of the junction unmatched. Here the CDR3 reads CASSLGDREQEAFF. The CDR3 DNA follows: TGTGCCAGCAGCTTAGGGGACAGGGAACAAGAAGCTTTCTTT.

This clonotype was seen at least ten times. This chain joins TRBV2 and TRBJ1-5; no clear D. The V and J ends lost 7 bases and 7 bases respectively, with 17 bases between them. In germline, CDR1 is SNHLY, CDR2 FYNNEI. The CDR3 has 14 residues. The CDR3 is CASMSARSGQPQHF. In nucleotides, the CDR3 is TGTGCCAGCATGAGTGCGAGGTCTGGCCAGCCCCAGCATTTT.

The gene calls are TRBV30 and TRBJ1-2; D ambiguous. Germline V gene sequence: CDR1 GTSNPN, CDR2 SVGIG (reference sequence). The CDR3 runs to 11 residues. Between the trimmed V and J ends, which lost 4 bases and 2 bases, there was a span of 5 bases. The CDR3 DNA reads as TGTGCCTGGACCGAGAACTATGGCTACACCTTC. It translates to CAWTENYGYTF.

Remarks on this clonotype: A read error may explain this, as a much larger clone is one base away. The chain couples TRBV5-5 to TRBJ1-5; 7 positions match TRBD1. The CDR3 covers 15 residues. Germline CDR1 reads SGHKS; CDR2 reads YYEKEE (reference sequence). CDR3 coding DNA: TGTGCCAGCAGTTCCACAGGGGCAGCGGGTCAGCCCAAGCATTTT. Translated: CASSSTGAAGQPKHF.

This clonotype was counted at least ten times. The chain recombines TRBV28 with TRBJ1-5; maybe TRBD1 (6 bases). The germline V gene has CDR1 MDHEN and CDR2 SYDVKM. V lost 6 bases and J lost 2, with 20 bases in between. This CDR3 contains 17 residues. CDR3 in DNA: TGTGCCAGCAGGCCGGGAGGGGGGCGCATCGGCAATCAGCCCCAGCATTTT. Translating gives CASRPGGGRIGNQPQHF.

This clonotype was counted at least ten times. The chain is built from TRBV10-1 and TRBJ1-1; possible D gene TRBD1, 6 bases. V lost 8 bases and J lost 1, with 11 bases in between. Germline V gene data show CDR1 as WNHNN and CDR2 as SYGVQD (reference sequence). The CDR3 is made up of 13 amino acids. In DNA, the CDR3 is TGCGCCAGCCAGGACAGATCGAACACTGAAGCTTTCTTT. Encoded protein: CASQDRSNTEAFF.

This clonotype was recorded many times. CDR3: CASSLDPGTMYEQYF. The CDR3 region has the DNA TGCGCCAGCAGCTTGGACCCGGGGACCATGTACGAGCAGTACTTC. The chain combines TRBV5-1 with TRBJ2-7; D tentatively fits TRBD1 or TRBD2 (5 bases each). Germline V gene sequence: CDR1 SGHRS, CDR2 YFSETQ. The CDR3 has 15 residues. V was trimmed by 0 bases and J by 4 bases, leaving 14 bases between them. The full variable domain, its missing parts supplied by reference TRBV5-1 and TRBJ2-7, is KAGVTQTPRYLIKTRGQQVTLSCSPISGHRSVSWYQQTPGQGLQFLFEYFSETQRNKGNFPGRFSGRQFSNSRSEMNVSTLELGDSALYLCASSLDPGTMYEQYFGPGTRLTVT.

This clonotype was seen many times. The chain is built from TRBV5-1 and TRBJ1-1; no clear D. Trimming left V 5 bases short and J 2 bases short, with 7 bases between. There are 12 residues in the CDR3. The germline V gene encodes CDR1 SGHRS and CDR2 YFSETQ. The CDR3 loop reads CASSISNTEAFF. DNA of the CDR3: TGCGCCAGCAGTATCTCAAACACTGAAGCTTTCTTT.

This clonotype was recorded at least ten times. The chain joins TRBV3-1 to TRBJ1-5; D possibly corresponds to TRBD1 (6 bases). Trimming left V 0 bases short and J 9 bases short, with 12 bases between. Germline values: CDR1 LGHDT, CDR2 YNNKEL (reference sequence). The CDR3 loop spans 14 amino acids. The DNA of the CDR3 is TGTGCCAGCAGCCAAGACACAGGGATTCTGCCCCAGCATTTT. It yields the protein CASSQDTGILPQHF.

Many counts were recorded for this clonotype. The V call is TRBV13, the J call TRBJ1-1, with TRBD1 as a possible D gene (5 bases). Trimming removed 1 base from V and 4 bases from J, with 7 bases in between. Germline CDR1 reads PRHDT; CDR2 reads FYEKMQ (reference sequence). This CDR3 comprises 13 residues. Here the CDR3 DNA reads TGTGCCAGCAGCTTAGAAGGGGTCACTGAAGCTTTCTTT. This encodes CASSLEGVTEAFF.

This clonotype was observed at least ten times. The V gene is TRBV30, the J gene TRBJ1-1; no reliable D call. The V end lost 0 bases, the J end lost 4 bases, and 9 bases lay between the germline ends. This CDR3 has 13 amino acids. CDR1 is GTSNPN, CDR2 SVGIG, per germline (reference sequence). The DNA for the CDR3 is TGTGCCTGGAGTGTATCTGGAGCCACTGAAGCTTTCTTT. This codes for CAWSVSGATEAFF.

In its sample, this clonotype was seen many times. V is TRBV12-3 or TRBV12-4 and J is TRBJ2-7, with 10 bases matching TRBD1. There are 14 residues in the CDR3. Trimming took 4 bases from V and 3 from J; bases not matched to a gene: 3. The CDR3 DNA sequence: TGTGCCAGCAGTTGGACAGGGGGTGGCTACGAGCAGTACTTC. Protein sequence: CASSWTGGGYEQYF.